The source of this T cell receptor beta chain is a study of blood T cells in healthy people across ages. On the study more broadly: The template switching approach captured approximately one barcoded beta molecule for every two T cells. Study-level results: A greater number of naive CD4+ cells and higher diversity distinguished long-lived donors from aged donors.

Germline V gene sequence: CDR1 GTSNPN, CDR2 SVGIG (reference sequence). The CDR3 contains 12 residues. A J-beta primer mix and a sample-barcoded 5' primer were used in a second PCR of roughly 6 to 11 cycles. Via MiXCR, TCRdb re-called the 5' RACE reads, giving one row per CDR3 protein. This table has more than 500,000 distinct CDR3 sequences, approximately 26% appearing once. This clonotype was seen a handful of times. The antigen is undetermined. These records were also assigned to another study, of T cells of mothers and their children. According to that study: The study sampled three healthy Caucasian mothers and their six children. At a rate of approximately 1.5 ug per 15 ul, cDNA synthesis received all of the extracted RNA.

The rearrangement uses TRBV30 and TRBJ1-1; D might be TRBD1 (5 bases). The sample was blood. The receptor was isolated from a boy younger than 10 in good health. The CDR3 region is CGVGRTNTEAFF. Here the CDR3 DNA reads TGTGGGGTGGGGCGGACGAACACTGAAGCTTTCTTT.